The T cell receptor (beta chain) described here comes from a study of beta chain features in type 1 diabetes. General study points: Individuals with type 1 diabetes displayed fewer insertions and more deletions at VDJ junctions. Shorter templates might be favored by PCR, equally in patients and controls. Shorter TCRB CDR3s, moderately but significantly so, marked every one of the four CD4+ subsets in Type 1 diabetes patients.

V shed 2 bases, J shed 6 bases, and the junction held 7 bases outside the gene matches. The CDR3 is made up of 15 amino acids. From germline, CDR1 is MNHEY and CDR2 SVGAGI. As every portion of the isolated RNA was reverse transcribed, the sequencing read expressed TCRB transcripts. Using immunoSEQ multiplex PCR, the repertoire was profiled, and TCRdb retains in-frame clones only, with some absent. The sample lists approximately 250,000 clones; roughly a tenth were seen once. This clone was seen only a few times. Its matching antigen is unknown. The TCR sequence derives from a man aged 30 to 45 with type 1 diabetes. Sequencing used naive CD4+ T cells from blood. The V call is TRBV6-5, the J call TRBJ1-2; TRBD1 aligns across 9 bases. The DNA for the CDR3 is TGTGCCAGCAGTTACATGGGGACAGGGAGGGATGGCTACACCTTC. Translated: CASSYMGTGRDGYTF.